Presented here are 8 T cell receptor beta chains from one specimen sequenced in a study of blood T cell repertoires in COVID-19. The repertoire was sequenced with immunoSEQ multiplex PCR; TCRdb's copy has only in-frame clones and lacks some. Here the sample spans approximately 71,000 clones, more than 70% being singletons. The sequencing input was peripheral blood. The origin of the receptors is a man between 45 and 60 years old with acute or convalescent COVID-19.

This clone was seen a single time. V gene TRBV3-1 (or the pseudogene TRBV3-2) combines with J gene TRBJ1-4; 9 bases line up with TRBD1. J gave up 7 bases and V 6 bases, and 12 bases lay outside the gene matches. Germline CDR1 and CDR2: LGHDT and YNNKEL (reference sequence). The CDR3 consists of 16 residues. CDR3 amino acids: CASRPQGAVSGEKLFF. The DNA for the CDR3 is TGTGCCAGCAGACCACAGGGGGCAGTGTCGGGTGAAAAACTGTTTTTT.

This chain uses TRBV2 with TRBJ1-6; TRBD1 agrees at 7 bases. J lost 10 bases, V lost 2 bases, and 8 bases had no gene match. This CDR3 comprises 15 residues. Germline loops: CDR1 SNHLY, CDR2 FYNNEI. The CDR3 region is CASSELQGGESPLHF. In nucleotides, the CDR3 is TGTGCCAGCAGTGAATTGCAGGGGGGTGAGTCACCCCTCCACTTT.

The chain links TRBV11-2 to TRBJ2-1; no firm D call. V lost 5 bases and J lost 9, with 8 bases in between. Germline CDR1 is SGHAT and CDR2 is FQNNGV. The CDR3 is made up of 11 amino acids. Here the CDR3 DNA reads TGTGCCAGCAGCCCCACATTTGAGCAGTTCTTC. It translates to CASSPTFEQFF. Full variable domain (remainder filled in from reference TRBV11-2 and TRBJ2-1): EAGVAQSPRYKIIEKRQSVAFWCNPISGHATLYWYQQILGQGPKLLIQFQNNGVVDDSQLPKDRFSAERLKGVDSTLKIQPAKLEDSAVYLCASSPTFEQFFGPGTRLTVL.

The chain employs TRBV15 and TRBJ1-1, with D uncertain. V was trimmed by 8 bases and J by 0 bases, leaving 7 bases between them. In germline, CDR1 is LNHNV, CDR2 YYDKDF (reference sequence). The CDR3 is 12 amino acids. CDR3 nucleotides: TGTGCCACCGCGGGGTTGAACACTGAAGCTTTCTTT. Its translation is CATAGLNTEAFF.

The chain has TRBV28 and TRBJ2-7, with D possibly TRBD1 on 5 matching bases. This CDR3 has 14 residues. Trimming left V 3 bases short and J 2 bases short, with 11 bases between. The germline V gene encodes CDR1 MDHEN and CDR2 SYDVKM. CDR3 protein: CASSFQTEPYEQYF. Written as DNA, the CDR3 is TGTGCCAGCAGTTTCCAGACAGAACCCTACGAGCAGTACTTC.

This sequence joins TRBV6-2 or TRBV6-3 and TRBJ2-7; 8 bases agree with TRBD2. The CDR3 spans 18 residues. The germline V gene encodes CDR1 MNHEY and CDR2 SVGEGT. Germline trimming cut 2 bases from V and 0 bases from J; bases unmatched to any gene: 12. The CDR3 region is CASSYHTRTSGSSYEQYF. CDR3 DNA: TGTGCCAGCAGTTACCACACTCGCACTAGCGGCAGCTCCTACGAGCAGTACTTC.

The chain carries TRBV19 and TRBJ2-4; tentatively, D is TRBD1 (6 bases). The CDR3 has 16 residues. Germline assignment: CDR1 LNHDA and CDR2 SQIVND (reference sequence). Deletions cut 5 bases from V and 3 bases from J, with 17 bases between. The CDR3 spells CASSWEQGPGKNIQYF. CDR3 coding DNA: TGTGCCAGTAGTTGGGAACAGGGACCGGGCAAAAACATTCAGTACTTC.

V is TRBV15 and J is TRBJ2-1; 12 bases agree with TRBD1. Germline V lookup: CDR1 LNHNV, CDR2 YYDKDF (reference sequence). This CDR3 comprises 16 residues. V lost 0 bases and J lost 5; bases outside the gene matches: 2. CDR3 region: CATSRDRDRGHNEQFF. DNA for the CDR3: TGTGCCACCAGCAGAGACCGGGACAGGGGGCACAATGAGCAGTTCTTC.